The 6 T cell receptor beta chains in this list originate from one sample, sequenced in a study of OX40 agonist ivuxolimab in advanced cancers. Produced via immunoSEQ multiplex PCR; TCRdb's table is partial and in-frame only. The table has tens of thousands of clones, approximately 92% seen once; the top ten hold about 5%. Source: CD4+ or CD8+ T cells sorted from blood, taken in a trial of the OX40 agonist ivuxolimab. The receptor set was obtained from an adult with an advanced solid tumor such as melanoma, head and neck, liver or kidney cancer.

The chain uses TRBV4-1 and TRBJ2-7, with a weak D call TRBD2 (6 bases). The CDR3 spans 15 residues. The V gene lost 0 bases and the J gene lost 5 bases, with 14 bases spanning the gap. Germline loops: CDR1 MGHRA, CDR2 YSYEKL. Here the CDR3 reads CASSQEGLASDEQYF. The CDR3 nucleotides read TGCGCCAGCAGCCAAGAAGGCCTAGCGAGCGACGAGCAGTACTTC.

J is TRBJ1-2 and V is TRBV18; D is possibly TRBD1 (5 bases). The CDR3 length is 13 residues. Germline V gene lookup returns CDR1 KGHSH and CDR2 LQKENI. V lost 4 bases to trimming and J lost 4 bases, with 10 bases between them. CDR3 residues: CASSQGFGYGYTF. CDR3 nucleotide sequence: TGTGCCAGCTCACAGGGGTTCGGCTATGGCTACACCTTC.

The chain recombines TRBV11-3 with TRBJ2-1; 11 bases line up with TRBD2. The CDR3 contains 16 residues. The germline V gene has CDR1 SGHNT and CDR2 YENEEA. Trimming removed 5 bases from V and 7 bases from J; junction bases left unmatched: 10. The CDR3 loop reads CASSHNSGRAENEQFF. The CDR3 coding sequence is TGTGCCAGCAGCCACAATAGCGGGAGGGCCGAAAATGAGCAGTTCTTC.

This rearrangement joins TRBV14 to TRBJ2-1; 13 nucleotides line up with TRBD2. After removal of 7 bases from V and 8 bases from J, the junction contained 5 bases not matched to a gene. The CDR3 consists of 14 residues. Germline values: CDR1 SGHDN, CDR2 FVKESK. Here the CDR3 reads CASIWTSGSHEQFF. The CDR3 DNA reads TGTGCCAGCATTTGGACTAGCGGGAGCCATGAGCAGTTCTTC.

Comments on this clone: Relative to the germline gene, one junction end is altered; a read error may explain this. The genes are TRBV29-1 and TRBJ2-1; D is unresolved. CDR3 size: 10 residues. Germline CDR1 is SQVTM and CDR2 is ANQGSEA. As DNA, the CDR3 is TGCAGCACCTCCCACAATGAGCAGTTCTTC. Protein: CSTSHNEQFF.

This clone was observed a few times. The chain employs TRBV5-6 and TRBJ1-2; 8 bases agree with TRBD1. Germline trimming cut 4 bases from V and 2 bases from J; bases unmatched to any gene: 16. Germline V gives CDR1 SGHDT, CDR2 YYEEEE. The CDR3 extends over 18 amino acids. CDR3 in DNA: TGTGCCAGCAGCCTGGGGGTTTTCCGGACAGGGCGGAACTATGGCTACACCTTC. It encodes CASSLGVFRTGRNYGYTF.